Each of the 18 T cell receptor beta chains below was sequenced from the same sample in a study of blood T cells in healthy people across ages. A J-beta primer mix and a sample-barcoded 5' primer were used in a second PCR of roughly 6 to 12 cycles. Via MiXCR, TCRdb re-called the 5' RACE reads, giving one row per CDR3 protein. This table holds about 930,000 distinct CDR3 sequences, 25% to 35% found once. This sample was also put to use in a study of T cells of mothers and their children.

The sequenced sample was blood. The receptors were gathered from a woman aged 40 to 55 in good health.

About this clonotype: A junction boundary mismatches the germline segment, possibly from a read error. The V gene is TRBV2, the J gene TRBJ2-1; D is possibly TRBD1 (5 bases). CDR1 SNHLY and CDR2 FYNNEI come from the germline V gene. This CDR3 is built from 13 residues. The CDR3 protein is CASQGAPYNKQFF. CDR3 nucleotide sequence: TGTGCCAGCCAGGGTGCGCCTTACAATAAGCAGTTCTTC.

There are many counts of this clonotype. The chain joins TRBV12-3 or TRBV12-4 to TRBJ1-2, with D perhaps matching TRBD1 (6 bases). CDR3 length: 16 residues. The V and J ends lost 6 bases and 1 base respectively, with 18 bases between them. The CDR3 region is CASSPTPDSFNYGYTF. In nucleotides, the CDR3 is TGTGCCAGCAGCCCTACCCCGGACAGTTTTAACTATGGCTACACCTTC.

This clonotype showed up just a few times. The rearrangement joins TRBV7-2 to TRBJ2-5; possibly TRBD2 for D (7 bases). The germline V and J ends were trimmed by 1 base and 11 bases, with 20 bases remaining between them. Looked up from germline, CDR1 is SGHTA and CDR2 is FQGNSA. This CDR3 region has 15 residues. The CDR3 nucleotides read TGTGCCAGCAGCTTAGTGTCGGGGGGCCGTTTGGAGCAGTACTTC. Translating it yields CASSLVSGGRLEQYF.

In this sample, this clonotype turned up many times. The chain joins TRBV29-1 to TRBJ2-1, with 7 bases fitting TRBD2. The V gene end was trimmed by 4 bases and the J gene end by 8 bases; junction bases not matched to a gene: 17. This CDR3 contains 16 residues. Germline CDR1 is SQVTM and CDR2 is ANQGSEA. Written as DNA, the CDR3 is TGCAGCGTTGTAGCGTTAGTGGGGGGGATTACGGATGAGCAGTTCTTC. Translation gives CSVVALVGGITDEQFF.

This clonotype was seen only a few times. The chain has TRBV3-1 and TRBJ2-5; D gene ambiguous. CDR1 and CDR2 (germline): LGHDT, YNNKEL (reference sequence). V was shortened by 5 bases and J by 0 bases, with 13 bases between the two germline ends. This CDR3 has 15 amino acids. CDR3 DNA: TGTGCCAGCAGCGACCCTGCAGCGTACCAAGAGACCCAGTACTTC. Its protein product is CASSDPAAYQETQYF.

This clonotype was observed a handful of times. V usage is TRBV12-3 or TRBV12-4 and J usage is TRBJ2-1; D could derive from TRBD1 or TRBD2 (6 bases each). Trimming took off 6 bases at V and 2 bases at J, with 14 bases between the two ends. The CDR3 is made up of 15 amino acids. In nucleotides, the CDR3 is TGTGCCAGCAGCACGGGGGCTAGCACCTACAATGAGCAGTTCTTC. Translation gives CASSTGASTYNEQFF.

This clonotype was counted between two and nine times. The chain uses TRBV4-1 and TRBJ1-1; unclear D gene. Germline loops: CDR1 MGHRA, CDR2 YSYEKL. Trimming cost V 0 bases and J 0 bases, with 14 bases left between them. The CDR3 is 17 residues long. The CDR3 DNA sequence: TGCGCCAGCAGCCAAGATGGTAAGGGCGGAATGAACACTGAAGCTTTCTTT. Protein product: CASSQDGKGGMNTEAFF.

This clonotype was found many times. The junction shows a germline mismatch at one end, possibly a read error. The chain recombines TRBV7-7 with TRBJ2-3; D may correspond to TRBD1 or TRBD2 (5 bases each). Germline CDR1 SSHAT, CDR2 FNYEAQ (reference sequence). CDR3 length: 15 residues. CDR3 in amino acids: CASSFGLGATDTQYF. The CDR3 bases are TGTGCTAGCAGCTTCGGCCTCGGGGCCACAGATACGCAGTATTTT.

Note on this clonotype: It may be a read error: a sequence one base away is much more abundant. The chain carries TRBV20-1 and TRBJ1-2; D may be TRBD1 (5 bases). CDR1 is DFQATT, CDR2 SNEGSKA, per germline (reference sequence). Trimming left V 7 bases short and J 1 base short, with 25 bases between. CDR3 length equals 17 residues. The DNA of the CDR3 is TGCAGTGGGAGCACTACAGGTCTACGGGAGGATAACTATGGCTACACCTTC. Encoded protein: CSGSTTGLREDNYGYTF.

This clonotype was found many times. The V and J genes are TRBV20-1 and TRBJ2-1; TRBD2 agrees at 7 bases. This CDR3 region has 14 residues. The junction had 7 bases not matched to a gene; V was cut back by 3 bases and J by 5 bases. CDR1 DFQATT and CDR2 SNEGSKA come from the germline V gene (reference sequence). DNA of the CDR3: TGCAGTGCTAGTCTCCAGCGGGGTCACAATGAGCAGTTCTTC. Protein: CSASLQRGHNEQFF.

This clonotype was seen only a few times. The V gene is TRBV25-1, the J gene TRBJ2-3; 12 bases align to TRBD2. The ends lost 6 bases at V and 2 bases at J; junction bases unmatched: 6. The CDR3 runs to 16 residues. The germline gives CDR1 MGHDK, CDR2 SYGVNS. CDR3 DNA: TGTGCCAGCAGAGAGACTAGCGGGGGACCCACAGATACGCAGTATTTT. This codes for CASRETSGGPTDTQYF.

The table lists this clonotype with a few counts. V usage is TRBV5-1 and J usage is TRBJ1-1, with 9 bases lining up with TRBD1. The V gene end was trimmed by 4 bases and the J gene end by 3 bases; junction bases not matched to a gene: 10. This CDR3 has 16 residues. Germline V CDR1 and CDR2: SGHRS, YFSETQ. The CDR3 nucleotides read TGCGCCAGCAGCCCAAACCCGGGACAGGGCTACACTGAAGCTTTCTTT. Translation: CASSPNPGQGYTEAFF.

By sample fraction, this clonotype is large. V usage is TRBV7-9 and J usage is TRBJ2-5, with D tentatively TRBD2 (6 bases). From germline, CDR1 is SEHNR and CDR2 FQNEAQ (reference sequence). With 5 bases removed from V and 0 bases from J, the gap between germline ends came to 13 bases. This CDR3 contains 15 residues. This CDR3 reads CASSLSRDYQETQYF. For the CDR3, the DNA is TGTGCCAGCAGCCTCAGCCGGGACTACCAAGAGACCCAGTACTTC.

The chain carries TRBV28 and TRBJ1-6; D not certain. The ends were cut back, 8 bases at V and 8 bases at J, with 10 bases in the middle. Per the germline V gene, CDR1 is MDHEN and CDR2 is SYDVKM. The CDR3 is made up of 12 amino acids. CDR3 in amino acids: CASGSGDSPLHF. DNA of the CDR3: TGTGCCAGCGGTTCAGGAGATTCACCCCTCCACTTT. The full variable domain, with the rest looked up from reference TRBV28 and TRBJ1-6, is DVKVTQSSRYLVKRTGEKVFLECVQDMDHENMFWYRQDPGLGLRLIYFSYDVKMKEKGDIPEGYSVSREKKERFSLILESASTNQTSMYLCASGSGDSPLHFGNGTRLTVT.

This clonotype was picked up a small number of times. The DNA of the CDR3 is TGCAGTGCCACTTCCGACAGGGGGCACGGTGGCTACACCTTC. It specifies CSATSDRGHGGYTF. This chain uses TRBV20-1 with TRBJ1-2; the match to TRBD1 covers 10 bases. Per germline, CDR1 DFQATT and CDR2 SNEGSKA (reference sequence). CDR3 length: 14 residues. Trimming cost V 6 bases and J 7 bases; bases outside gene matches: 11.

This clonotype was counted a few times. This sequence joins TRBV6-5 and TRBJ1-2, with TRBD1 matching 8 bases. In germline, CDR1 is MNHEY, CDR2 SVGAGI. With V trimmed by 5 bases and J by 4 bases, 9 bases remained unmatched. The CDR3 sequence is 15 residues long. The CDR3 here is CASSPSGTGFYGYTF. CDR3 coding DNA: TGTGCCAGCAGTCCCTCCGGGACAGGTTTCTATGGCTACACCTTC.

The V and J genes are TRBV12-3 or TRBV12-4 and TRBJ1-4, with D unclear. The CDR3 extends over 16 amino acids. With 2 bases removed from V and 0 bases from J, the gap between germline ends came to 10 bases. CDR3 bases: TGTGCCAGCAGTTTAACCCCCGCGGCAACTAATGAAAAACTGTTTTTT. Protein: CASSLTPAATNEKLFF.

This clonotype has just a few counts. The chain employs TRBV9 and TRBJ1-2; tentatively, D is TRBD1 (6 bases). The CDR3 spans 13 residues. CDR1 and CDR2 from the germline V gene are SGDLS and YYNGEE. V lost 6 bases to trimming and J lost 6 bases, with 15 bases between them. The CDR3 loop reads CASTGDKGDGYTF. CDR3 in DNA: TGTGCCAGCACCGGGGACAAAGGCGATGGCTACACCTTC.